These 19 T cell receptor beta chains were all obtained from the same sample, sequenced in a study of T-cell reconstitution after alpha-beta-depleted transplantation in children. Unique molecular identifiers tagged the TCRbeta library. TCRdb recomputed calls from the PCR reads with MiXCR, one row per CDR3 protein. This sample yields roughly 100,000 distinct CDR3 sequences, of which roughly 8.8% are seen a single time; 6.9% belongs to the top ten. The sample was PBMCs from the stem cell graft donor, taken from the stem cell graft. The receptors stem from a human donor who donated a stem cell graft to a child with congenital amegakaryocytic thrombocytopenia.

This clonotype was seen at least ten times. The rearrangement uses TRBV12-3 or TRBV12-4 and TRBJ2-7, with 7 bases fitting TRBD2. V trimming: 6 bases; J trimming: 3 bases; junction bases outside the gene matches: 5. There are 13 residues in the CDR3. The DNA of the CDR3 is TGTGCCAGCAGCCGTACTAGCGACTACGAGCAGTACTTC. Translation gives CASSRTSDYEQYF.

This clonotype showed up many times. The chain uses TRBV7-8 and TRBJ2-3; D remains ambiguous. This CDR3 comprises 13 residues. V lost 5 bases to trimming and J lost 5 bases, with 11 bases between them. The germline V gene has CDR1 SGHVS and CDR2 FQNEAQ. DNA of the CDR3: TGTGCCAGCAGCCCGCGACGAGGAGATACGCAGTATTTT. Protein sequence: CASSPRRGDTQYF. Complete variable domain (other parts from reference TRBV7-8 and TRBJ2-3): GAGVSQSPRYKVAKRGQDVALRCDPISGHVSLFWYQQALGQGPEFLTYFQNEAQLDKSGLPSDRFFAERPEGSVSTLKIQRTQQEDSAVYLCASSPRRGDTQYFGPGTRLTVL.

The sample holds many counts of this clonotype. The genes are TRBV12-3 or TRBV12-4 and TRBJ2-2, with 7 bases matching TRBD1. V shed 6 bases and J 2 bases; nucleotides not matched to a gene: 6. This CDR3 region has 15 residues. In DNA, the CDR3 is TGTGCCAGCAGAGCGACAGGGTCCAACACCGGGGAGCTGTTTTTT. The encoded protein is CASRATGSNTGELFF.

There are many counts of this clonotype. In DNA, the CDR3 is TGCAGTGCTAGTGAGAGCCTGAATCAGCCCCAGCATTTT. This codes for CSASESLNQPQHF. The chain has TRBV20-1 and TRBJ1-5, with unresolved D. The ends were cut back, 3 bases at V and 4 bases at J, with 10 bases in the middle. The CDR3 length is 13 residues. CDR1 is DFQATT, CDR2 SNEGSKA, per germline (reference sequence).

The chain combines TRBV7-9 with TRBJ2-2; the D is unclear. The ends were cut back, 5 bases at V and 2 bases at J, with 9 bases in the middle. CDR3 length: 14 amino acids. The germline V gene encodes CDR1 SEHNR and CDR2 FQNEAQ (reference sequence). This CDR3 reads CASSPLVNTGELFF. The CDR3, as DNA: TGTGCCAGCAGCCCGCTTGTTAACACCGGGGAGCTGTTTTTT.

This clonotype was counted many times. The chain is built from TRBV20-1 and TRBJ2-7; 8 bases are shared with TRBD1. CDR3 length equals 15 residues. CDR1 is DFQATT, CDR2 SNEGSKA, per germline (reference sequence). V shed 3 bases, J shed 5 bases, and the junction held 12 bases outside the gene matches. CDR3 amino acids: CSASTPGQGWNEQYF. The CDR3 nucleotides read TGCAGTGCTAGTACCCCCGGACAGGGCTGGAACGAGCAGTACTTC.

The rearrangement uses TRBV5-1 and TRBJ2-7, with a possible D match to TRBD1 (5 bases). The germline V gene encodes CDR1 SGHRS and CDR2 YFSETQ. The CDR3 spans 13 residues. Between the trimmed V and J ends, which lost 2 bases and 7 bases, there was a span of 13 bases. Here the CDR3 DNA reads TGCGCCAGCAGCTTCATGGGGCAATGGGAGCAGTACTTC. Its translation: CASSFMGQWEQYF.

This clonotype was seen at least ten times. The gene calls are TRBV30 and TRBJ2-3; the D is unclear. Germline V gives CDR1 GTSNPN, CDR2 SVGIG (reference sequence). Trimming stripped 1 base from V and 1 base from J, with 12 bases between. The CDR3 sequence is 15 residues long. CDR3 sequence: CAWSDLSARTDTQYF. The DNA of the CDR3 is TGTGCCTGGAGTGATCTATCGGCCCGCACAGATACGCAGTATTTT.

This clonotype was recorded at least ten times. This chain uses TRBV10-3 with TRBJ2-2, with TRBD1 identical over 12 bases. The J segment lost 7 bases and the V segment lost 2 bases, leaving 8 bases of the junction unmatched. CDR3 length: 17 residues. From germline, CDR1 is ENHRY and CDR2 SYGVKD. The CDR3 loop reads CAISETAGTGGNGELFF. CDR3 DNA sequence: TGTGCCATCAGTGAGACCGCCGGGACAGGGGGCAACGGGGAGCTGTTTTTT.

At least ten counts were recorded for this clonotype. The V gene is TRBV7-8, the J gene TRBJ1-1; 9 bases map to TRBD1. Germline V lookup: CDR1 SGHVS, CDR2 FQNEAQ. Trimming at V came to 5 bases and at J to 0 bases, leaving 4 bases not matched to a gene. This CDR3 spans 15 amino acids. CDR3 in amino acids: CASSRDRAMNTEAFF. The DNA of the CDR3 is TGTGCCAGCAGCCGGGACAGGGCTATGAACACTGAAGCTTTCTTT.

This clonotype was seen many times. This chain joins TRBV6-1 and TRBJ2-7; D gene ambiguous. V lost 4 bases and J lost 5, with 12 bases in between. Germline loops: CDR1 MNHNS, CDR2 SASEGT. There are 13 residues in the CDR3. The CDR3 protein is CASSGGYRNEQYF. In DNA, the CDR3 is TGTGCCAGCAGTGGAGGTTATCGCAACGAGCAGTACTTC.

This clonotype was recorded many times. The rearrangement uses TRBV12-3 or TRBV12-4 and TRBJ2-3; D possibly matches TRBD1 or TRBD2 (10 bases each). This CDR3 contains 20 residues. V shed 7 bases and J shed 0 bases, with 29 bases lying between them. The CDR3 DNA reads TGTGCCAGCACCCCGCCGGGACAGGGGCTAGCGGGGGCAAGCACAGATACGCAGTATTTT. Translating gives CASTPPGQGLAGASTDTQYF.

CDR3 sequence: CATRQTGTGNEQFF. The CDR3 DNA is TGTGCCACCCGGCAGACTGGGACTGGGAATGAGCAGTTCTTC. This chain connects TRBV6-1 to TRBJ2-1; TRBD2 might be the D (6 bases). The CDR3 runs 14 residues. The V end was cut by 10 bases, the J end by 7 bases, with 20 bases between. CDR1 is MNHNS, CDR2 SASEGT, per germline.

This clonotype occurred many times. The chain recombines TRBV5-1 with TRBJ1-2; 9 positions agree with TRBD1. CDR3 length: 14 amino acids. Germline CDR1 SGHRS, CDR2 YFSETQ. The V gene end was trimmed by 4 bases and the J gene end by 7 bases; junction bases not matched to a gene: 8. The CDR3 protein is CASSQDRGERGYTF. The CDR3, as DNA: TGCGCCAGCAGCCAGGACAGGGGAGAACGTGGCTACACCTTC.

The CDR3 DNA follows: TGTGCCAGCAGCCCGAGCGAGCCAGATACGCAGTATTTT. Translating it yields CASSPSEPDTQYF. J is TRBJ2-3 and V is TRBV11-3; D unresolved. Germline V gene data show CDR1 as SGHNT and CDR2 as YENEEA. This CDR3 contains 13 residues. V was shortened by 5 bases and J by 4 bases, with 10 bases between the two germline ends.

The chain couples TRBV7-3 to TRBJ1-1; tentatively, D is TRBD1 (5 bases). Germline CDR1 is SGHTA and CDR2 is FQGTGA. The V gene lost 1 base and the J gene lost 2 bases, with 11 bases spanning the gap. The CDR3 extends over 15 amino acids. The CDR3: CASSLNGGTNTEAFF. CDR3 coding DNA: TGTGCCAGCAGCTTAAATGGGGGAACAAACACTGAAGCTTTCTTT.

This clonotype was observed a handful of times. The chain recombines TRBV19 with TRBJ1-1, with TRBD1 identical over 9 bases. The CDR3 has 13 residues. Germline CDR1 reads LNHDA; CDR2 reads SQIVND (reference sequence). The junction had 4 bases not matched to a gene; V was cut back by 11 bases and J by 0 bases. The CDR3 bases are TGTGCCGTCCGACAGGGGGTGAACACTGAAGCTTTCTTT. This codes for CAVRQGVNTEAFF.

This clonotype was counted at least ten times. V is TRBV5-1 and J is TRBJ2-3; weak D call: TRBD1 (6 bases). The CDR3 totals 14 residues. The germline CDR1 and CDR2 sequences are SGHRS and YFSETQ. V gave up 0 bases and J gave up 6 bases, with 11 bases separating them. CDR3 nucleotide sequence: TGCGCCAGCAGCTTGGCACAGGGTTCTGATACGCAGTATTTT. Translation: CASSLAQGSDTQYF.

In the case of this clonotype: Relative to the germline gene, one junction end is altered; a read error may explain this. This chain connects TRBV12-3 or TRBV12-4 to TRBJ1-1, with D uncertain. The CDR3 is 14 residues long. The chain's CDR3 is CASSLGSANTEALF. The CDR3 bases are TGTGCCAGCAGTTTAGGGTCAGCTAACACTGAAGCTTTGTTT.